Described below is a single TCR beta chain sequence and its context. The data derive from a study of T cell responses to AZD1222 COVID-19 vaccine. Libraries were prepared by immunoSEQ multiplex PCR; TCRdb keeps only in-frame clonotypes and omits some of them. This repertoire shows tens of thousands of clones, over 65% found once; its top ten account for around 6.6%. Germline lookup yields CDR1 SGHNT and CDR2 YYREEE (reference sequence). The CDR3 has 15 residues. V dropped 6 bases and J dropped 5; count of bases not matched to a gene: 8. The chain employs TRBV5-4 and TRBJ1-1; 12 positions agree with TRBD1. Material: peripheral blood, obtained on day 0 of AZD1222 vaccination. This TCR derives from an adult in good health. In nucleotides, the CDR3 is TGTGCCAGCATTAAAAGGGACAGGGGGCTAACTGAAGCTTTCTTT. Translated, it gives CASIKRDRGLTEAFF.